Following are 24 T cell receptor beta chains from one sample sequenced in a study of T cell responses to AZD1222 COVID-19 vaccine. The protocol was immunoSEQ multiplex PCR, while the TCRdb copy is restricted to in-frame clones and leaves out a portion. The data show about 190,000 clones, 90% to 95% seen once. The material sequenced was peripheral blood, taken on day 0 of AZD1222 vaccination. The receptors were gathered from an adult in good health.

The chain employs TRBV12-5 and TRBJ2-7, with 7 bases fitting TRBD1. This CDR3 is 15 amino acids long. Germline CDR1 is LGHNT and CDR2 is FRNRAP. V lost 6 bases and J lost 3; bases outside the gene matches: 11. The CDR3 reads CASGPYGQAHYEQYF. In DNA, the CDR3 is TGTGCTAGTGGGCCATACGGACAGGCCCACTACGAGCAGTACTTC.

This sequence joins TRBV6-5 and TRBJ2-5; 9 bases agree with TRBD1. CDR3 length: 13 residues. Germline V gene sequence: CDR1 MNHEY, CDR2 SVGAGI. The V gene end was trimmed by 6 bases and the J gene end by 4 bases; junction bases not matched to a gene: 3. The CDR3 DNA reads TGTGCCAGCAGGGGGACAGGGTTAGAGACCCAGTACTTC. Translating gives CASRGTGLETQYF.

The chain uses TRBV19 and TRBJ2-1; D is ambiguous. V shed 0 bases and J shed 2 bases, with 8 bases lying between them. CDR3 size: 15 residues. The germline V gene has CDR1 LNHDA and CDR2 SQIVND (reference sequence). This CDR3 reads CASSIDITTYNEQFF. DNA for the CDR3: TGTGCCAGTAGTATAGATATAACCACCTACAATGAGCAGTTCTTC. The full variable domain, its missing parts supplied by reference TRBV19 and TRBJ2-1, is DGGITQSPKYLFRKEGQNVTLSCEQNLNHDAMYWYRQDPGQGLRLIYYSQIVNDFQKGDIAEGYSVSREKKESFPLTVTSAQKNPTAFYLCASSIDITTYNEQFFGPGTRLTVL.

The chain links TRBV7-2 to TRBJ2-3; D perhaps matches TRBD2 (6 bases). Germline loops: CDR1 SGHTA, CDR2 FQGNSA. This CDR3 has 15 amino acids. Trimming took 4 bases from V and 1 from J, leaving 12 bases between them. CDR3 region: CASSSPREGTDTQYF. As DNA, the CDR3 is TGTGCCAGCAGCTCCCCGAGGGAGGGCACAGATACGCAGTATTTT.

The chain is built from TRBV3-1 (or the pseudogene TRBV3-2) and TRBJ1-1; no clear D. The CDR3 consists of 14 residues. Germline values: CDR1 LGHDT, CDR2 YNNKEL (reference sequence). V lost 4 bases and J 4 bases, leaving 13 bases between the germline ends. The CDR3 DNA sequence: TGTGCCAGCAGCCCCGGGCCTGCAAGCACTGAAGCTTTCTTT. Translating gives CASSPGPASTEAFF.

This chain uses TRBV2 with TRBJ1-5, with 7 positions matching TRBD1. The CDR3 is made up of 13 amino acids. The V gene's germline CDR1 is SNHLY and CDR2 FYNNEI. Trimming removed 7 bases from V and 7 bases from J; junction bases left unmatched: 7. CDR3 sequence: CASMGDSKQPQHF. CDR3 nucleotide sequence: TGTGCCAGCATGGGGGACAGTAAACAGCCCCAGCATTTT.

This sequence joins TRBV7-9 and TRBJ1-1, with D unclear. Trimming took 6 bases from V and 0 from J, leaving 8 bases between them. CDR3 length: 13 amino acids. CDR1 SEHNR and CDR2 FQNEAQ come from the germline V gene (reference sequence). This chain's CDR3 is CASRGILNTEAFF. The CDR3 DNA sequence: TGTGCCAGCAGAGGGATACTGAACACTGAAGCTTTCTTT.

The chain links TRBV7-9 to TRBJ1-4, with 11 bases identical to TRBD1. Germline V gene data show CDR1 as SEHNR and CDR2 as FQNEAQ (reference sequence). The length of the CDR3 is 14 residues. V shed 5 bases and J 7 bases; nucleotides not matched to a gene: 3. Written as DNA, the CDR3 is TGTGCCAGCAGCGCGGGACAGGGGGGTGAAAAACTGTTTTTT. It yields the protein CASSAGQGGEKLFF.

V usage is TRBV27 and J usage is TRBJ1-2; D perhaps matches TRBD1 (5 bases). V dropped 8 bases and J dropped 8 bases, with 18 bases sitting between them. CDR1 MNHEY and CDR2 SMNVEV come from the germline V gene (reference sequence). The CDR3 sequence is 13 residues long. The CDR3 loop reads CASSGPALLGYTF. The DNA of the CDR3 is TGTGCCAGCTCGGGGCCGGCGCTGCTGGGCTACACCTTC.

The CDR3 DNA follows: TGTGCCAGCAGTGTTGAGGAGACCCAGTACTTC. Translated: CASSVEETQYF. J is TRBJ2-5 and V is TRBV28; D is ambiguous. Trimming removed 5 bases from V and 5 bases from J, with 6 bases in between. The CDR3 extends over 11 amino acids. CDR1 and CDR2 from the germline V gene are MDHEN and SYDVKM.

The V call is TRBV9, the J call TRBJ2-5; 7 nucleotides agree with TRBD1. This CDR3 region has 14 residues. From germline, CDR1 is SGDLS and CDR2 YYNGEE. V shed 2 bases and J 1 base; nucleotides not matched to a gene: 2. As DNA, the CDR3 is TGTGCCAGCAGCGTCGGGACAGCCCAAGAGACCCAGTACTTC. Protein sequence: CASSVGTAQETQYF.

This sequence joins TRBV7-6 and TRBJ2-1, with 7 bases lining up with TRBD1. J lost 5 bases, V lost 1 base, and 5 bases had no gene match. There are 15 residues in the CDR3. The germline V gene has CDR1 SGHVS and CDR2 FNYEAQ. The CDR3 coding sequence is TGTGCCAGCAGCTTAGAGCTCAGGGGGAACAATGAGCAGTTCTTC. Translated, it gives CASSLELRGNNEQFF. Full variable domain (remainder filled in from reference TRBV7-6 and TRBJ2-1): GAGVSQSPRYKVTKRGQDVALRCDPISGHVSLYWYRQALGQGPEFLTYFNYEAQQDKSGLPNDRFSAERPEGSISTLTIQRTEQRDSAMYRCASSLELRGNNEQFFGPGTRLTVL.

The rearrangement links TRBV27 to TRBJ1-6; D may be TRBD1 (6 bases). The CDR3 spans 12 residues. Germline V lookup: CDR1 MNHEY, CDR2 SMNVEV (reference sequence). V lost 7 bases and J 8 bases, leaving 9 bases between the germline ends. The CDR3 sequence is CASKGGYSPLHF. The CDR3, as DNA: TGTGCCAGCAAGGGGGGTTATTCACCCCTCCACTTT.

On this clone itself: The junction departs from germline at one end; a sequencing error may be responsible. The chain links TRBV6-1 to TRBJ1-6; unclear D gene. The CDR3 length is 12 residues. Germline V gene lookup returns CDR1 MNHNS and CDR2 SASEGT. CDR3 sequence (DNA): TGTGCCAGCCGTGATGGAGGGTTACCCCTCCACTTT. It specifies CASRDGGLPLHF.

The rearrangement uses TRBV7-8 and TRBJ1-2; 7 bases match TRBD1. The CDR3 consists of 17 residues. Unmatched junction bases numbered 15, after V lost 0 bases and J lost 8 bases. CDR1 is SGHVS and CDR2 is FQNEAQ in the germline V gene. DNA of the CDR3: TGTGCCAGCAGCTTAGCTGTCTCGAAGACAGGGCCTAGAGGCTACACCTTC. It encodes CASSLAVSKTGPRGYTF. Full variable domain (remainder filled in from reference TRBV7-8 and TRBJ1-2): GAGVSQSPRYKVAKRGQDVALRCDPISGHVSLFWYQQALGQGPEFLTYFQNEAQLDKSGLPSDRFFAERPEGSVSTLKIQRTQQEDSAVYLCASSLAVSKTGPRGYTFGSGTRLTVV.

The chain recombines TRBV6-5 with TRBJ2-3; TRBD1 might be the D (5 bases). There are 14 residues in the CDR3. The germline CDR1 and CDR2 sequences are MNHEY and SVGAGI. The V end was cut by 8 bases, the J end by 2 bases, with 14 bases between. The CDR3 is CASVVDRATDTQYF. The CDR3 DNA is TGTGCCAGCGTAGTAGACAGAGCCACAGATACGCAGTATTTT.

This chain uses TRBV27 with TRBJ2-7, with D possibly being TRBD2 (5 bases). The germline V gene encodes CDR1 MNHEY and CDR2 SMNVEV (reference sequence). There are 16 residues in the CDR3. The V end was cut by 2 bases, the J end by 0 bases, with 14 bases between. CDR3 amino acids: CASSLGPGMSSYEQYF. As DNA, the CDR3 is TGTGCCAGCAGTTTAGGTCCGGGAATGAGCTCCTACGAGCAGTACTTC.

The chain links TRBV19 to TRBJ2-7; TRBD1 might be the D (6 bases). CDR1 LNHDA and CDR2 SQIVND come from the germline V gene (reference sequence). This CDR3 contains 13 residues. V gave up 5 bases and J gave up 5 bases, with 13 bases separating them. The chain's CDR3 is CASSAFAGDEQYF. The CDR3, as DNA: TGTGCCAGTAGTGCCTTCGCAGGGGACGAGCAGTACTTC.

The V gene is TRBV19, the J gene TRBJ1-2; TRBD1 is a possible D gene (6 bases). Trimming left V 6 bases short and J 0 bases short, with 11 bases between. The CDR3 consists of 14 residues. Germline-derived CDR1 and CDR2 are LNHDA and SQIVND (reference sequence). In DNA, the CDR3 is TGTGCCAGTAGGGCGCCAGGGGCTAACTATGGCTACACCTTC. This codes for CASRAPGANYGYTF.

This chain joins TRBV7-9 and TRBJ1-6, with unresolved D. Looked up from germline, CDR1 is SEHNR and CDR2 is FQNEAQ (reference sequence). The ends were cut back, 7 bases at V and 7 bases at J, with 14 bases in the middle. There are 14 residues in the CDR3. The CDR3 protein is CASTNPDSNSPLHF. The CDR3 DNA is TGTGCCAGCACCAATCCGGACTCGAATTCACCCCTCCACTTT.

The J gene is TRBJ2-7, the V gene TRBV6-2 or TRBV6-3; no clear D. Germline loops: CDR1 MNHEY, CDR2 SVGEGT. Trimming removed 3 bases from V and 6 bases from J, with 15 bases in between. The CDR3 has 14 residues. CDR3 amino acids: CASSYSWGSPEQYF. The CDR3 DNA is TGTGCCAGCAGTTATTCGTGGGGATCCCCCGAGCAGTACTTC.

The chain's CDR3 is CASSATGTRTDTQYF. CDR3 nucleotide sequence: TGCGCCAGCAGCGCCACCGGGACTCGCACAGATACGCAGTATTTT. The chain recombines TRBV5-1 with TRBJ2-3, with D maybe TRBD2 (6 bases). Germline CDR1 is SGHRS and CDR2 is YFSETQ. The CDR3 length is 15 residues. Deletions cut 4 bases from V and 1 base from J, with 13 bases between.

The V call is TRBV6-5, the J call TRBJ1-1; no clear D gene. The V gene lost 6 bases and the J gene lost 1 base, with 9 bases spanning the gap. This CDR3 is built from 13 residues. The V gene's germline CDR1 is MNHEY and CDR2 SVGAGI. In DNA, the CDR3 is TGTGCCAGCAGGGAGCCTGGGAACACTGAAGCTTTCTTT. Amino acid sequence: CASREPGNTEAFF.

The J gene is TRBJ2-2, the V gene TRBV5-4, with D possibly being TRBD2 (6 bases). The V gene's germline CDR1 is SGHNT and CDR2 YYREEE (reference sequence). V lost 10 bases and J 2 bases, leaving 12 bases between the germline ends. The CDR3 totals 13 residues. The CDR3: CAGGDPNTGELFF. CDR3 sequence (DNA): TGTGCCGGCGGGGACCCTAACACCGGGGAGCTGTTTTTT.